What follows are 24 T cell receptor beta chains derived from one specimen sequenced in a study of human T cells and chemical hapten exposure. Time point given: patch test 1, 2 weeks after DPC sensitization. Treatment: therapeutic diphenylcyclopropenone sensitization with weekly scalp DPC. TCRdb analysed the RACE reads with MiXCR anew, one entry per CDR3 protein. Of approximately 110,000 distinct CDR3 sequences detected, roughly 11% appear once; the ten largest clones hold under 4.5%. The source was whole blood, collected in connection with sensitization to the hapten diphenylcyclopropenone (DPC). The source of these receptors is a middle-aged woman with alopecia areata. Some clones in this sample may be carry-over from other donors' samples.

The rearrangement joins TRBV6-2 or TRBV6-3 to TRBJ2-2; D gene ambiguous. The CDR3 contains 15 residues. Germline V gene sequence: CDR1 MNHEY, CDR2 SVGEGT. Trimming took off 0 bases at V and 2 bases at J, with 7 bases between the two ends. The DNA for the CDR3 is TGTGCCAGCAGTTACTCCCGGGTCAACACCGGGGAGCTGTTTTTT. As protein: CASSYSRVNTGELFF.

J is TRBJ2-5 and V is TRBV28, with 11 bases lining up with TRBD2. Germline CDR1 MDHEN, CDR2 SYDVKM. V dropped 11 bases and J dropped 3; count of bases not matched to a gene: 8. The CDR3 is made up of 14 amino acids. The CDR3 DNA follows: TGTGCCGCCGGGACTAGCGGTCTCAAAGAGACCCAGTACTTC. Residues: CAAGTSGLKETQYF.

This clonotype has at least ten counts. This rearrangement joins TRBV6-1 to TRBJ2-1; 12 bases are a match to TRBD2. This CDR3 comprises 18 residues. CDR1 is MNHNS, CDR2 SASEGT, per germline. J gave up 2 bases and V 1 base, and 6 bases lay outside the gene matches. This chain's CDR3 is CASSEVWGLAGPYNEQFF. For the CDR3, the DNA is TGTGCCAGCAGTGAAGTGTGGGGACTAGCGGGCCCCTACAATGAGCAGTTCTTC.

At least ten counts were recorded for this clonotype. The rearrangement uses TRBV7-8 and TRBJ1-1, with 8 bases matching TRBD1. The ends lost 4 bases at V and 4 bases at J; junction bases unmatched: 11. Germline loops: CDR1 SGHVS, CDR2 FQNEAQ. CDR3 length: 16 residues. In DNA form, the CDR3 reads TGTGCCAGCAGCTCCGCCTCCAGACAGGGGAGCACTGAAGCTTTCTTT. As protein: CASSSASRQGSTEAFF.

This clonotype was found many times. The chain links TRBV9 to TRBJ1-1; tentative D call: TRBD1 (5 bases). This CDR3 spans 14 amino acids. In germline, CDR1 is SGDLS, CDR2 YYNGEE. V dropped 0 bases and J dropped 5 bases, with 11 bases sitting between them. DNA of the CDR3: TGTGCCAGCAGCGTAGGTCCGGGACGGACTGAAGCTTTCTTT. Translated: CASSVGPGRTEAFF. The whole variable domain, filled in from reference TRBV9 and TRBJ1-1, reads DSGVTQTPKHLITATGQRVTLRCSPRSGDLSVYWYQQSLDQGLQFLIQYYNGEERAKGNILERFSAQQFPDLHSELNLSSLELGDSALYFCASSVGPGRTEAFFGQGTRLTVV.

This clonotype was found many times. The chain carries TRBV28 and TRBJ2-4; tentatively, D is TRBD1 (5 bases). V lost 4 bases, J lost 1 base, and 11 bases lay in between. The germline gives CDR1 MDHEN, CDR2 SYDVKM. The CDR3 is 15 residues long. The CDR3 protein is CASSWQGVAKNIQYF. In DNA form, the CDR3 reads TGTGCCAGCAGTTGGCAAGGGGTCGCCAAAAACATTCAGTACTTC.

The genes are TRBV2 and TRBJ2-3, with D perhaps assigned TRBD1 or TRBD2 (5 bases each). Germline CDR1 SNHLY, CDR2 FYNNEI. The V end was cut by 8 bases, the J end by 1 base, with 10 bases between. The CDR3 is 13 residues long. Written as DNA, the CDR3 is TGTGCCAGCGGGGGACCGGGCACAGATACGCAGTATTTT. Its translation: CASGGPGTDTQYF.

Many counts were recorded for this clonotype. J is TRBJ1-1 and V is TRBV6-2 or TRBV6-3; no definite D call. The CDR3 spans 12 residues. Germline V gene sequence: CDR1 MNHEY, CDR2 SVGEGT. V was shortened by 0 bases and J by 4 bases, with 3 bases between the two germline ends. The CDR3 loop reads CASSYSITEAFF. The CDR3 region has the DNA TGTGCCAGCAGTTACTCAATCACTGAAGCTTTCTTT.

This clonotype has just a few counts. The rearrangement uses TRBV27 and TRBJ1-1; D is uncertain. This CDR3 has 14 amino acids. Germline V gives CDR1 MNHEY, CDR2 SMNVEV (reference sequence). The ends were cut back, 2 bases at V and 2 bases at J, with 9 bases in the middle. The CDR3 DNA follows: TGTGCCAGCAGTTTAAATCCAGGCAACACTGAAGCTTTCTTT. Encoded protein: CASSLNPGNTEAFF.

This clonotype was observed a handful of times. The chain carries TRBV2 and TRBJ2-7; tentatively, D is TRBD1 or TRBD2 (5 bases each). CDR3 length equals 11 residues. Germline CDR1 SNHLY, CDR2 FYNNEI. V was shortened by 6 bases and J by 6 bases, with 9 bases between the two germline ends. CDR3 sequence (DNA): TGTGCCAGCAGGGGACCTGGCGAGCAGTACTTC. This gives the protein CASRGPGEQYF.

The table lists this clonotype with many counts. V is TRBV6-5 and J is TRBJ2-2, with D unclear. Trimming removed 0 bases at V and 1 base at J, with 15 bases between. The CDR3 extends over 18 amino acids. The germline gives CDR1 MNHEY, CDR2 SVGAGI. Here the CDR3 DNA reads TGTGCCAGCAGTTACTCGATTCAGGCGCGGTGGAACACCGGGGAGCTGTTTTTT. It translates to CASSYSIQARWNTGELFF.

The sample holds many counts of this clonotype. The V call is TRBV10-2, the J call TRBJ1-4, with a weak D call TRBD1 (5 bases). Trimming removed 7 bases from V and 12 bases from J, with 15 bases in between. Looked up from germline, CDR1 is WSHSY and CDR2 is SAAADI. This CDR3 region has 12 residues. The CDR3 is CASNQGGVELFF. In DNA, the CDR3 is TGCGCCAGCAACCAGGGCGGAGTGGAACTGTTTTTT.

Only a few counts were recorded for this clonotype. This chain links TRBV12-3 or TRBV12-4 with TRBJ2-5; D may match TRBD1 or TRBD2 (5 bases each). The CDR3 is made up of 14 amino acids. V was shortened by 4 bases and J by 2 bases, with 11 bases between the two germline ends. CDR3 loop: CASSSSGRQETQYF. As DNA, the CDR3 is TGTGCCAGCAGTTCCTCGGGACGACAAGAGACCCAGTACTTC.

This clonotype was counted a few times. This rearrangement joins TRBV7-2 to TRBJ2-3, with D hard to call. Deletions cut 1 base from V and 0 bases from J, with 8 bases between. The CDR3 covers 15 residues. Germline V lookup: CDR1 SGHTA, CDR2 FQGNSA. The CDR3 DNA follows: TGTGCCAGCAGCTTAGGTGGGCTTAGCACAGATACGCAGTATTTT. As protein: CASSLGGLSTDTQYF.

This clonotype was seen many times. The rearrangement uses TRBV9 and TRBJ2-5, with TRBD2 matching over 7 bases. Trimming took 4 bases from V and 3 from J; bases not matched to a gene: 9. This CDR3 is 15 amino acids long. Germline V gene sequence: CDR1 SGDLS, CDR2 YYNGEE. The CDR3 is CASSRTSGPEETQYF. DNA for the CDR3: TGTGCCAGCAGCAGGACTAGTGGCCCAGAAGAGACCCAGTACTTC.

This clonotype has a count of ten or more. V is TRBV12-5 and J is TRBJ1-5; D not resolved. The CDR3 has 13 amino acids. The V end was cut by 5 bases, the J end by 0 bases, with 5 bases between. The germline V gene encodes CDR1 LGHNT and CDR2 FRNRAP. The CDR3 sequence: CASGINSNQPQHF. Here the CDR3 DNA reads TGTGCTAGTGGTATCAATAGCAATCAGCCCCAGCATTTT.

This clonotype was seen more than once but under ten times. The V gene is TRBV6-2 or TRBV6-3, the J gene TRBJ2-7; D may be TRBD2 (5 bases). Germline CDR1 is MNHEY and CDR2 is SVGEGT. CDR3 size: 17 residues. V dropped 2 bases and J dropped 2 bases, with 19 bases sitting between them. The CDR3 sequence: CASSYGASPSGTYEQYF. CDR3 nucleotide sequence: TGTGCCAGCAGTTACGGAGCTAGCCCATCTGGTACCTACGAGCAGTACTTC.

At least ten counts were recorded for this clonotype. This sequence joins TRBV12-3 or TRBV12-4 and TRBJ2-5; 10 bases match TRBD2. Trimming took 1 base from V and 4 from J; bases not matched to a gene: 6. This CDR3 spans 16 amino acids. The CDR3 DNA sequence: TGTGCCAGCAGTTTAGAGCTAGCGGGAGTAGGAGAGACCCAGTACTTC. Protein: CASSLELAGVGETQYF.

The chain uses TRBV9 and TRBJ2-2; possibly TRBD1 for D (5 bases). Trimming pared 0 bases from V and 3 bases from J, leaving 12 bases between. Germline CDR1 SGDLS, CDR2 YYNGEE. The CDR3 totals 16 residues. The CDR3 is CASSVDAGIYTGELFF. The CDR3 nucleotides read TGTGCCAGCAGCGTAGACGCAGGGATTTACACCGGGGAGCTGTTTTTT. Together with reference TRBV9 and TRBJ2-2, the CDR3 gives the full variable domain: DSGVTQTPKHLITATGQRVTLRCSPRSGDLSVYWYQQSLDQGLQFLIQYYNGEERAKGNILERFSAQQFPDLHSELNLSSLELGDSALYFCASSVDAGIYTGELFFGEGSRLTVL.

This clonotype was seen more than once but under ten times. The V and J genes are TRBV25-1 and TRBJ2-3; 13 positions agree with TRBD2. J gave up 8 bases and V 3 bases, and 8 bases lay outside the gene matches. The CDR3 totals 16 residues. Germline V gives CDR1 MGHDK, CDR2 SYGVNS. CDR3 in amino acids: CASSDTSGGALSTQYF. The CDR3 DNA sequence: TGTGCCAGCAGTGATACTAGCGGGGGGGCTTTGTCTACGCAGTATTTT.

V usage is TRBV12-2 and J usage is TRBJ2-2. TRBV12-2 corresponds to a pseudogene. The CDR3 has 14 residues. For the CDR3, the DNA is TGTGCAAGTCGCTTCGACTTGAAAGCCGGGGAGCTGTTTTTT. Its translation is CASRFDLKAGELFF.

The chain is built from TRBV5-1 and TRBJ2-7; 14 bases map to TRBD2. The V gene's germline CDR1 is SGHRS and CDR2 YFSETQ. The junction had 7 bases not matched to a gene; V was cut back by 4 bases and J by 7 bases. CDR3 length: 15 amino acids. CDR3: CASSAGLAGVREQYF. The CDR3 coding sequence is TGCGCCAGCAGCGCGGGACTAGCGGGAGTCCGTGAGCAGTACTTC. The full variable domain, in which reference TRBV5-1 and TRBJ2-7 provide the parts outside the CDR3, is KAGVTQTPRYLIKTRGQQVTLSCSPISGHRSVSWYQQTPGQGLQFLFEYFSETQRNKGNFPGRFSGRQFSNSRSEMNVSTLELGDSALYLCASSAGLAGVREQYFGPGTRLTVT.

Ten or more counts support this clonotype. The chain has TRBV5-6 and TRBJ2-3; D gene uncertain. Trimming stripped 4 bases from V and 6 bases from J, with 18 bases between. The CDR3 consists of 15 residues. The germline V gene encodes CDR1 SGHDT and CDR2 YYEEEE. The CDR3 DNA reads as TGTGCCAGCAGCCCCCCGGGTCCTGGGAAGGATACGCAGTATTTT. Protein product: CASSPPGPGKDTQYF.

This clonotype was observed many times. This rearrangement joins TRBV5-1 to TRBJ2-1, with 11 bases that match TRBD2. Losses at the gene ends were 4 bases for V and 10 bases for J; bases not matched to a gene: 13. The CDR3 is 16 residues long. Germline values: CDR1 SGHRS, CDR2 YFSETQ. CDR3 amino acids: CASSPLTSGNPSEQFF. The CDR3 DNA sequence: TGCGCCAGCAGCCCCCTGACTAGCGGGAACCCCTCGGAGCAGTTCTTC. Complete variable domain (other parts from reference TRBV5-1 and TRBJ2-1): KAGVTQTPRYLIKTRGQQVTLSCSPISGHRSVSWYQQTPGQGLQFLFEYFSETQRNKGNFPGRFSGRQFSNSRSEMNVSTLELGDSALYLCASSPLTSGNPSEQFFGPGTRLTVL.